This entry describes one T cell receptor (beta chain). These data are taken from a study of blood T cell repertoires in COVID-19. The wider study: Two negative PCRs, clearance, or symptom resolution had been documented for recovered Cohort 3 donors.

Participants had their cohort set by participant-reported clinical history. Authors' methods: Reference gene primer amplification yielded estimated nucleated cell counts. TCRdb keeps only in-frame clones here, not all; method: immunoSEQ multiplex PCR. The V and J calls and the clone size are those of that table, but D and trimming were determined from the DNA. The sample has roughly 200,000 clones, about 90% seen once; the top ten hold approximately 3.3%. This clonotype originated in a woman between 45 and 65 years old in a cohort exposed to, infected with or recovered from COVID-19 (not recorded which). Sequenced sample: PBMCs or T cells enriched from blood (not recorded which).

CDR3 DNA: TGTGCCAGCAGCCCGGGACTAGCGGGGAGGATGGGAACAGATACGCAGTATTTT. Translation: CASSPGLAGRMGTDTQYF. J is TRBJ2-3 and V is TRBV14, with 13 bases that match TRBD2. This CDR3 has 18 amino acids. V lost 4 bases and J lost 3; bases outside the gene matches: 10. CDR1 SGHDN and CDR2 FVKESK come from the germline V gene.